This T cell receptor (beta chain) was identified in a study of cytomegalovirus exposure and HLA in healthy donors. The PCR made use of 60 Vbeta and 13 Jbeta primers. Sequencing used immunoSEQ multiplex PCR; TCRdb keeps in-frame clones, though not all of them. The sample consists of approximately 120,000 clones, 60% to 85% of them appearing once. A remark on this clone: Its target is not known.

Study-wide points: Further analysis, carried out later, found HLA-associated TCR beta chains more clonally expanded than equally common other chains. Per a prior analysis, the majority of TCR beta V segments were productive roughly 90% or roughly 30% of the time. CMV antigen specificity was confirmed in vitro for a few CMV-associated chains. TCR beta V- and J-gene trimming, according to a later analysis, was linked to a missense DCLRE1C variant.

This CDR3 is 19 amino acids long. From germline, CDR1 is SGHRS and CDR2 YFSETQ. After removal of 4 bases from V and 7 bases from J, the junction contained 20 bases not matched to a gene. The sample taken for sequencing was PBMCs. This clonotype was sampled from a man aged 25 to 40 in good health and CMV-seronegative. The chain has TRBV5-1 and TRBJ1-4; TRBD1 aligns across 9 bases. The CDR3 DNA reads as TGCGCCAGCAGCAATACGACAGGGGGAGTATTGTTAGTTGGTGAAAAACTGTTTTTT. Its protein product is CASSNTTGGVLLVGEKLFF.